Shown below are 6 T cell receptor beta chains from a single sample sequenced in a study of PD-1 blockade in classical Hodgkin lymphoma. Profiling relied on immunoSEQ multiplex PCR, and the TCRdb table lists in-frame clones only, not all of them. The sample shows 47,000 or so clones, around 70% of them seen only once. After autologous stem cell transplantation all patients relapsed, and prior brentuximab vedotin exposure differed between cohorts. The sample in question was peripheral blood mononuclear cells (PBMCs), obtained at baseline. The receptors derive from a human donor with classical Hodgkin lymphoma.

The chain employs TRBV6-6 and TRBJ1-1; D is unclear. The germline V gene has CDR1 MNHNY and CDR2 SVGAGI (reference sequence). V was shortened by 4 bases and J by 4 bases, with 13 bases between the two germline ends. There are 14 residues in the CDR3. The CDR3 is CASSLPIPSTEAFF. The CDR3, as DNA: TGTGCCAGCAGTTTACCTATCCCGAGCACTGAAGCTTTCTTT.

The CDR3 DNA follows: TGCGCCAGCAGCCAAGATTGGTACGAGCAGTACTTC. Translating gives CASSQDWYEQYF. The chain is built from TRBV4-1 and TRBJ2-7; D remains unclear. The CDR3 is 12 residues long. From germline, CDR1 is MGHRA and CDR2 YSYEKL. With 0 bases removed from V and 4 bases from J, the gap between germline ends came to 4 bases.

This rearrangement joins TRBV18 to TRBJ1-1; a possible D gene is TRBD1 (5 bases). V was trimmed by 0 bases and J by 9 bases, leaving 8 bases between them. The germline V gene has CDR1 KGHSH and CDR2 LQKENI. The CDR3 runs 12 residues. The CDR3 DNA reads as TGTGCCAGCTCACCACCGGCGGGGCAAGCTTTCTTT. The encoded protein is CASSPPAGQAFF.

The chain joins TRBV5-5 to TRBJ2-7; perhaps TRBD2 as D (5 bases). The germline CDR1 and CDR2 sequences are SGHKS and YYEKEE (reference sequence). The germline V and J ends were trimmed by 2 bases and 4 bases, with 13 bases remaining between them. There are 14 residues in the CDR3. The CDR3 nucleotides are TGTGCCAGCAGCTTTCTCGGGGTCCAATACGAGCAGTACTTC. It specifies CASSFLGVQYEQYF.

The genes are TRBV27 and TRBJ2-1, with D possibly being TRBD1 (5 bases). Trimming took 6 bases from V and 5 from J, leaving 14 bases between them. Germline V CDR1 and CDR2: MNHEY, SMNVEV (reference sequence). The CDR3 totals 14 residues. CDR3 amino acids: CASSSAGWNNEQFF. For the CDR3, the DNA is TGTGCCAGCAGCTCTGCAGGGTGGAACAATGAGCAGTTCTTC.

The chain links TRBV6-1 to TRBJ2-2, with a weak D call TRBD1 (5 bases). The CDR3 extends over 14 amino acids. Trimming pared 7 bases from V and 9 bases from J, leaving 18 bases between. From germline, CDR1 is MNHNS and CDR2 SASEGT. DNA for the CDR3: TGTGCCAGCATGGCAGGGATAGGCATCCGGGAGCTGTTTTTT. Translation: CASMAGIGIRELFF.